The 20 T cell receptor beta chains below all came from one sample that was sequenced in a study of T cell responses to AZD1222 COVID-19 vaccine. Repertoires were generated with immunoSEQ multiplex PCR, while TCRdb's copy carries only in-frame clones and drops some. The sample shows 200,000 or so clones, 85% to 90% of them seen only once. This material consisted of peripheral blood, taken on day 0 of AZD1222 vaccination. The receptors shown here come from an adult in good health.

The rearrangement links TRBV18 to TRBJ1-6, with D maybe TRBD1 (5 bases). CDR1 KGHSH and CDR2 LQKENI come from the germline V gene. The CDR3 length is 13 residues. V was clipped by 5 bases and J by 10 bases, with 12 bases between them. The DNA of the CDR3 is TGTGCCAGCTCATATGGCTGGGGGTCACCCCTCCACTTT. Its protein product is CASSYGWGSPLHF.

V usage is TRBV7-9 and J usage is TRBJ2-2; a weak D match, TRBD1 (6 bases). V was pared by 6 bases and J by 6 bases, with 14 bases between. Per the germline V gene, CDR1 is SEHNR and CDR2 is FQNEAQ (reference sequence). The CDR3 is 14 amino acids. The CDR3 DNA follows: TGTGCCAGCAGTCCCGGGACATTTTCCGGGGAGCTGTTTTTT. It encodes CASSPGTFSGELFF. Full variable domain (missing parts from reference TRBV7-9 and TRBJ2-2): DTGVSQNPRHKITKRGQNVTFRCDPISEHNRLYWYRQTLGQGPEFLTYFQNEAQLEKSRLLSDRFSAERPKGSFSTLEIQRTEQGDSAMYLCASSPGTFSGELFFGEGSRLTVL.

This rearrangement joins TRBV5-4 to TRBJ2-3, with TRBD2 identical over 7 bases. The CDR3 has 15 residues. J gave up 6 bases and V 4 bases, and 11 bases lay outside the gene matches. The germline V gene has CDR1 SGHNT and CDR2 YYREEE (reference sequence). CDR3 in DNA: TGTGCCAGCAGCGTGAATGGGGGGGGTATGGATACGCAGTATTTT. Translated: CASSVNGGGMDTQYF.

This chain joins TRBV7-2 and TRBJ1-2; a weak D match, TRBD1 (5 bases). The V and J ends lost 4 bases and 6 bases respectively, with 15 bases between them. Per germline, CDR1 SGHTA and CDR2 FQGNSA. This CDR3 region has 14 residues. The CDR3 loop is CASSWGGTKNGYTF. The CDR3 nucleotides are TGTGCCAGCAGCTGGGGGGGGACTAAAAATGGCTACACCTTC.

The chain joins TRBV5-1 to TRBJ1-2; 9 bases align to TRBD1. V gave up 2 bases and J gave up 9 bases; unmatched junction bases: 11. Per germline, CDR1 SGHRS and CDR2 YFSETQ. The CDR3 runs to 15 residues. The chain's CDR3 is CASSFAGGQGSSYTF. The CDR3 nucleotides are TGCGCCAGCAGCTTCGCAGGGGGACAGGGTTCTAGCTACACCTTC.

This rearrangement joins TRBV6-5 to TRBJ1-4, with D possibly being TRBD1 (5 bases). The germline V gene encodes CDR1 MNHEY and CDR2 SVGAGI. The CDR3 totals 15 residues. V was trimmed by 5 bases and J by 0 bases, leaving 10 bases between them. DNA for the CDR3: TGTGCCAGCAGTCCCAGGGCGGCAACTAATGAAAAACTGTTTTTT. Amino acid sequence: CASSPRAATNEKLFF.

This clone was seen more than once but under ten times. The rearrangement uses TRBV3-1 (or the pseudogene TRBV3-2) and TRBJ2-2; D call uncertain. This CDR3 spans 14 amino acids. From germline, CDR1 is LGHDT and CDR2 YNNKEL (reference sequence). Deletions cut 6 bases from V and 0 bases from J, with 8 bases between. In nucleotides, the CDR3 is TGTGCCAGCAGTCCCCCATCGAACACCGGGGAGCTGTTTTTT. Translation: CASSPPSNTGELFF.

The chain is built from TRBV19 and TRBJ1-2; 7 bases match TRBD1. Germline V gene sequence: CDR1 LNHDA, CDR2 SQIVND (reference sequence). The CDR3 extends over 14 amino acids. V was clipped by 4 bases and J by 4 bases; unmatched bases: 6. The CDR3 here is CASSTEGTAYGYTF. In DNA, the CDR3 is TGTGCCAGTAGTACGGAAGGGACAGCCTATGGCTACACCTTC.

The CDR3 spells CASSLGAANGYTF. DNA for the CDR3: TGTGCCAGCAGCTTAGGGGCGGCCAATGGCTACACCTTC. This chain joins TRBV11-2 and TRBJ1-2; D gene ambiguous. V gave up 1 base and J gave up 6 bases, with 9 bases separating them. The CDR3 is made up of 13 amino acids. The germline V gene has CDR1 SGHAT and CDR2 FQNNGV.

This chain uses TRBV3-1 (or the pseudogene TRBV3-2) with TRBJ1-5; D call uncertain. CDR3 length equals 15 residues. Per the germline V gene, CDR1 is LGHDT and CDR2 is YNNKEL (reference sequence). The V end lost 4 bases, the J end lost 5 bases, and 15 bases lay between the germline ends. The CDR3, as DNA: TGTGCCAGCAGCCCCGAGGGAGGAGGATATCAGCCCCAGCATTTT. Amino acids: CASSPEGGGYQPQHF.

Worth noting for this clone: This same CDR3 is encoded by further DNA sequences in the sample. V usage is TRBV24-1 and J usage is TRBJ1-2; 10 nucleotides agree with TRBD1. The CDR3 extends over 12 amino acids. J was trimmed by 5 bases and V by 9 bases; bases with no gene match: 2. CDR1 KGHDR and CDR2 SFDVKD come from the germline V gene. CDR3 coding DNA: TGTGCCACCTCGGGACAGGGGTATGGCTACACCTTC. Encoded protein: CATSGQGYGYTF.

The rearrangement joins TRBV28 to TRBJ1-5, with TRBD1 matching over 11 bases. The junction had 6 bases not matched to a gene; V was cut back by 5 bases and J by 6 bases. The CDR3 length is 15 residues. Germline-derived CDR1 and CDR2 are MDHEN and SYDVKM. CDR3 nucleotide sequence: TGTGCCAGCAGTGTGGGACAGGGGGTTGTTCAGCCCCAGCATTTT. It yields the protein CASSVGQGVVQPQHF.

The V and J genes are TRBV6-5 and TRBJ2-1, with D possibly matching TRBD2 (6 bases). V lost 5 bases and J 5 bases, leaving 16 bases between the germline ends. Germline V gene data show CDR1 as MNHEY and CDR2 as SVGAGI. The CDR3 length is 15 residues. DNA of the CDR3: TGTGCCAGCAGTAAGACTAGTGGTAAAAACAATGAGCAGTTCTTC. Protein product: CASSKTSGKNNEQFF.

The rearrangement uses TRBV4-3 and TRBJ2-7; tentatively, D is TRBD2 (5 bases). Germline CDR1 reads LGHNA; CDR2 reads YSLEER. The CDR3 runs to 14 residues. Trimming took off 4 bases at V and 3 bases at J, with 13 bases between the two ends. CDR3 protein: CASSRSATHYEQYF. The CDR3 DNA reads as TGCGCCAGCAGCCGTAGCGCGACTCACTACGAGCAGTACTTC.

This chain links TRBV11-2 with TRBJ1-1; the D is unclear. Germline V lookup: CDR1 SGHAT, CDR2 FQNNGV. The V and J ends lost 8 bases and 3 bases respectively, with 19 bases between them. CDR3 length equals 15 residues. The CDR3 is CASRPGLGRYTEAFF. The CDR3 region has the DNA TGTGCCAGCCGGCCGGGCCTTGGGCGGTACACTGAAGCTTTCTTT.

In its sample, this clone was seen once. The rearrangement uses TRBV19 and TRBJ1-5; no clear D gene. From germline, CDR1 is LNHDA and CDR2 SQIVND (reference sequence). V lost 5 bases, J lost 9 bases, and 23 bases lay in between. CDR3 length: 16 amino acids. CDR3 DNA: TGTGCCAGTAGTTCCTTGCTGGACGGAAGAGTAAGGCCCCAGCATTTT. It is translated as CASSSLLDGRVRPQHF.

The J gene is TRBJ2-5, the V gene TRBV5-1; tentative D call: TRBD2 (5 bases). The CDR3 extends over 13 amino acids. V lost 2 bases and J lost 4, with 9 bases in between. Germline CDR1 and CDR2: SGHRS and YFSETQ. The CDR3 DNA reads TGCGCCAGCAGCTTCCGAGGGATAGAGACCCAGTACTTC. Its protein product is CASSFRGIETQYF.

The chain couples TRBV13 to TRBJ2-1; 10 bases align to TRBD2. The V gene end was trimmed by 0 bases and the J gene end by 15 bases; junction bases not matched to a gene: 8. This CDR3 contains 14 residues. The germline CDR1 and CDR2 sequences are PRHDT and FYEKMQ (reference sequence). The CDR3 sequence: CASSLGQGSGGAFF. In nucleotides, the CDR3 is TGTGCCAGCAGCTTAGGCCAGGGGAGCGGGGGGGCGTTCTTC.

The chain links TRBV30 to TRBJ1-2; tentatively, D is TRBD1 (5 bases). Looked up from germline, CDR1 is GTSNPN and CDR2 is SVGIG (reference sequence). V lost 4 bases to trimming and J lost 4 bases, with 10 bases between them. There are 12 residues in the CDR3. CDR3 residues: CAWTLGVYGYTF. The CDR3 bases are TGTGCCTGGACCTTAGGGGTCTATGGCTACACCTTC.

This clone came up once. The V and J genes are TRBV10-3 and TRBJ1-3, with 7 bases lining up with TRBD1. J was trimmed by 4 bases and V by 7 bases; bases with no gene match: 4. From germline, CDR1 is ENHRY and CDR2 SYGVKD. This CDR3 spans 13 amino acids. DNA of the CDR3: TGTGCCATCACTCAGGGGGAAGGAAACACCATATATTTT. It encodes CAITQGEGNTIYF.